These 14 T cell receptor beta chains came from one sample sequenced in a study of T cell responses to AZD1222 COVID-19 vaccine. Assay used: immunoSEQ multiplex PCR; TCRdb lists only in-frame clones, some missing. The sample records around 140,000 clones, nearly 95% being singletons. Sequenced material: peripheral blood, taken 28 days after the second AZD1222 dose. Receptor source: an adult who received the AZD1222 COVID-19 vaccine.

J is TRBJ1-5 and V is TRBV13, with 8 bases that match TRBD1. Germline V gene lookup returns CDR1 PRHDT and CDR2 FYEKMQ (reference sequence). V shed 5 bases and J 7 bases; nucleotides not matched to a gene: 7. This CDR3 is built from 14 residues. CDR3 DNA: TGTGCCAGCAGCCAGGGGGCAACGGGGCAGCCCCAGCATTTT. Translated: CASSQGATGQPQHF.

The chain employs TRBV28 and TRBJ1-2; a possible D gene is TRBD1 (5 bases). Trimming stripped 1 base from V and 4 bases from J, with 10 bases between. Germline loops: CDR1 MDHEN, CDR2 SYDVKM. The CDR3 spans 14 residues. Written as DNA, the CDR3 is TGTGCCAGCAGTTTATACGCAGGGATCTATGGCTACACCTTC. Amino acid sequence: CASSLYAGIYGYTF.

This chain uses TRBV20-1 with TRBJ1-5; D unresolved. CDR1 and CDR2 from the germline V gene are DFQATT and SNEGSKA (reference sequence). V was clipped by 3 bases and J by 4 bases, with 22 bases between them. This CDR3 contains 17 residues. DNA of the CDR3: TGCAGTGCTAGTAAGGTTGAGTCCTCCCTCAGGAATCAGCCCCAGCATTTT. Its translation is CSASKVESSLRNQPQHF.

This clone was recorded only once. The chain is built from TRBV5-1 and TRBJ1-2; TRBD1 matches at 11 bases. The CDR3 runs 15 residues. The trim removed 3 bases at V and 5 bases at J, leaving 6 bases unmatched. In germline, CDR1 is SGHRS, CDR2 YFSETQ. This chain's CDR3 is CASSSGQGAGYGYTF. The CDR3 DNA reads as TGCGCCAGCAGCTCAGGACAGGGGGCAGGTTATGGCTACACCTTC.

The chain uses TRBV19 and TRBJ2-1; TRBD2 matches at 7 bases. Losses at the gene ends were 6 bases for V and 5 bases for J; bases not matched to a gene: 7. The germline CDR1 and CDR2 sequences are LNHDA and SQIVND (reference sequence). The CDR3 spans 14 residues. In DNA form, the CDR3 reads TGTGCCAGTAGCGGGACTATACGCCACAATGAGCAGTTCTTC. This encodes CASSGTIRHNEQFF.

DNA of the CDR3: TGTGCCAGCAGTCAAGTATACAGGGGCAATCAGCCCCAGCATTTT. Its translation: CASSQVYRGNQPQHF. The chain is built from TRBV6-6 and TRBJ1-5, with a weak D call TRBD1 (6 bases). The CDR3 totals 15 residues. Trimming took 5 bases from V and 2 from J, leaving 13 bases between them. Germline CDR1 MNHNY, CDR2 SVGAGI (reference sequence).

The V gene is TRBV4-2, the J gene TRBJ2-7; 15 bases line up with TRBD2. Germline CDR1 is LGHNA and CDR2 is YNFKEQ. CDR3 length: 20 residues. Trimming cost V 0 bases and J 4 bases; bases outside gene matches: 13. Written as DNA, the CDR3 is TGTGCCAGCAGCCAAGATCGGAATGGACTAGCGGGAGGGAAAAAATACGAGCAGTACTTC. This gives the protein CASSQDRNGLAGGKKYEQYF.

The rearrangement uses TRBV28 and TRBJ2-3, with 10 bases identical to TRBD2. Germline-derived CDR1 and CDR2 are MDHEN and SYDVKM. The CDR3 contains 18 residues. After removal of 1 base from V and 2 bases from J, the junction contained 9 bases not matched to a gene. In nucleotides, the CDR3 is TGTGCCAGCAGTTTATCCCCGCCACTAGCGGGACCCACAGATACGCAGTATTTT. It is translated as CASSLSPPLAGPTDTQYF.

The chain is built from TRBV15 and TRBJ2-4; 7 nucleotides agree with TRBD2. The germline gives CDR1 LNHNV, CDR2 YYDKDF (reference sequence). J was trimmed by 2 bases and V by 5 bases; bases with no gene match: 9. CDR3 length equals 16 residues. The CDR3 reads CATSRGRELSKNIQYF. For the CDR3, the DNA is TGTGCCACCAGCCGAGGGAGGGAATTATCCAAAAACATTCAGTACTTC.

J is TRBJ2-7 and V is TRBV6-5, with D maybe TRBD2 (5 bases). The CDR3 runs to 12 residues. Between the trimmed V and J ends, which lost 8 bases and 4 bases, there was a span of 12 bases. CDR1 is MNHEY, CDR2 SVGAGI, per germline. CDR3: CASLGSGYEQYF. CDR3 in DNA: TGTGCCAGCCTGGGCTCGGGATACGAGCAGTACTTC.

The CDR3 loop is CASGRSGSGNTIYF. As DNA, the CDR3 is TGTGCCAGCGGGAGGTCCGGCTCTGGAAACACCATATATTTT. V usage is TRBV6-5 and J usage is TRBJ1-3; D gene unclear. Germline assignment: CDR1 MNHEY and CDR2 SVGAGI. This CDR3 spans 14 amino acids. V was clipped by 8 bases and J by 0 bases, with 11 bases between them.

The chain recombines TRBV7-3 with TRBJ2-2, with 7 positions matching TRBD2. The CDR3 length is 16 residues. In germline, CDR1 is SGHTA, CDR2 FQGTGA. The trim removed 2 bases at V and 1 base at J, leaving 4 bases unmatched. The CDR3 DNA follows: TGTGCCAGCAGCTTATTGGGCGGGAGGAACACCGGGGAGCTGTTTTTT. Translating it yields CASSLLGGRNTGELFF.

This clone was seen a single time. The chain employs TRBV9 and TRBJ2-2; perhaps D is TRBD1 or TRBD2 (5 bases each). V was trimmed by 4 bases and J by 4 bases, leaving 26 bases between them. The germline gives CDR1 SGDLS, CDR2 YYNGEE. The CDR3 has 19 residues. The CDR3 sequence is CASSPGTVTPTTGTGELFF. The CDR3 nucleotides are TGTGCCAGCAGCCCCGGGACGGTAACCCCGACAACGGGCACCGGGGAGCTGTTTTTT.

The genes are TRBV5-1 and TRBJ1-4; maybe TRBD1 (5 bases). There are 14 residues in the CDR3. V lost 0 bases to trimming and J lost 7 bases, with 10 bases between them. The germline V gene has CDR1 SGHRS and CDR2 YFSETQ. CDR3 loop: CASSLGWGVEKLFF. The CDR3 DNA sequence: TGCGCCAGCAGCTTGGGCTGGGGGGTTGAAAAACTGTTTTTT.